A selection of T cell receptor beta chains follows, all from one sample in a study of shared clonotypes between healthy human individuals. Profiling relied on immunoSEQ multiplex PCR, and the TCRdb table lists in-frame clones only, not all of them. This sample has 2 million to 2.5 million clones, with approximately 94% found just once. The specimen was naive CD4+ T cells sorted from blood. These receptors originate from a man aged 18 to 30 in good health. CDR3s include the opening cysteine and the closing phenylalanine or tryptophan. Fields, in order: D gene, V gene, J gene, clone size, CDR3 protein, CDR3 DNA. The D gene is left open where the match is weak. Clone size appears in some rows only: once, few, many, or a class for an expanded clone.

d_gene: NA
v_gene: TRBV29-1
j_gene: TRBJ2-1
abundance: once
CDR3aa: CSGGDRGRDEQFF
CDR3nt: TGCAGCGGGGGGGACAGAGGACGGGATGAGCAGTTCTTC

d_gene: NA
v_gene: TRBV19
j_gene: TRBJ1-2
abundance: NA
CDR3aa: CASSIEDSLYGYTF
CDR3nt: TGTGCCAGTAGTATTGAGGACAGTCTCTATGGCTACACCTTC

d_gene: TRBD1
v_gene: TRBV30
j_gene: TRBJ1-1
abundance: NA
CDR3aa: CAGEGQRNTEAFF
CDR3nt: TGTGCCGGCGAGGGACAGAGGAACACTGAAGCTTTCTTT

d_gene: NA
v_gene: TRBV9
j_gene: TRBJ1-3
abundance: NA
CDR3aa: CASSVGWSYSGNTIYF
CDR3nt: TGTGCCAGCAGCGTAGGATGGTCGTACTCTGGAAACACCATATATTTT

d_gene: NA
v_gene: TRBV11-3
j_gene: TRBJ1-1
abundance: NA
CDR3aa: CATLSCFREAFF
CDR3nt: TGTGCCACTCTGTCCTGTTTTCGTGAAGCTTTCTTT

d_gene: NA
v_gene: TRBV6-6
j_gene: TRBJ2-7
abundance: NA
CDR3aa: CASSYPTSSYEQYF
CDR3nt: TGTGCCAGCAGTTACCCGACGAGCTCCTACGAGCAGTACTTC

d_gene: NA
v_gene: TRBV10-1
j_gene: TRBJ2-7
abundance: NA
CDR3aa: CASSEAAGPTYEQYF
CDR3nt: TGCGCCAGCAGTGAGGCGGCAGGGCCGACCTACGAGCAGTACTTC

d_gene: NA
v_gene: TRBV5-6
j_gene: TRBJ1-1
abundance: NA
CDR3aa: CASSLGGPEAFF
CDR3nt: TGTGCCAGCAGCTTGGGAGGGCCTGAAGCTTTCTTT

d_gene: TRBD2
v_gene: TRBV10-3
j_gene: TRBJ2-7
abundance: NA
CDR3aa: CAISAGAGGAYEQYF
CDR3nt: TGTGCCATCAGTGCGGGAGCGGGAGGAGCCTACGAGCAGTACTTC

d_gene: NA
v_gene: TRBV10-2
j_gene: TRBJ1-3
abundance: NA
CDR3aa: CASSESWGISGNTIYF
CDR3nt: TGCGCCAGCAGTGAGTCGTGGGGAATCTCTGGAAACACCATATATTTT

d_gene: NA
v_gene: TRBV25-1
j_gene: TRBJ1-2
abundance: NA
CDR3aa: CASKRGLNYGYTF
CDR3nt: TGTGCCAGCAAAAGGGGCCTGAACTATGGCTACACCTTC

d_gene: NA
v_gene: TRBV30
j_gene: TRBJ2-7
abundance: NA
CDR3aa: CAWRTAMAFSEQYF
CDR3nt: TGTGCCTGGAGAACAGCCATGGCGTTTAGCGAGCAGTACTTC

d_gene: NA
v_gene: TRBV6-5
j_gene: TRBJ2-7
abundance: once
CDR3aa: CASTTRGSTVYEQYF
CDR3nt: TGTGCCAGCACCACCCGAGGGTCGACAGTCTACGAGCAGTACTTC

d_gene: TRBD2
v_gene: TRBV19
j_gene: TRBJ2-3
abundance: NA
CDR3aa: CASSRLAGGYTDTQYF
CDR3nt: TGTGCCAGTAGTAGACTAGCGGGGGGATACACAGATACGCAGTATTTT

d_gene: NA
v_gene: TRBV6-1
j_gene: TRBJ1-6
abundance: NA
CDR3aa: CASSDRDTPYNSPLHF
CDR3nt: TGTGCCAGCAGTGACCGGGACACCCCCTATAATTCACCCCTCCACTTT

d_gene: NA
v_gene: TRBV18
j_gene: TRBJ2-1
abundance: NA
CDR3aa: CASSPTATYNEQFF
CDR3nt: TGTGCCAGCTCACCGACGGCCACCTACAATGAGCAGTTCTTC